This T cell receptor beta chain was observed in a study of cytomegalovirus exposure and HLA in healthy donors. Study-wide results and caveats: Within the data, a cluster of highly shared sequence variants was likely a sequencing artifact. Reportedly, a later analysis found an Asian-associated ancestry cluster had fewer N-insertions than the approximately 600-donor mean.

CDR1 is LNHDA, CDR2 SQIVND, per germline (reference sequence). The CDR3 length is 14 residues. Trimming pared 5 bases from V and 8 bases from J, leaving 15 bases between. In the PCR, 60 Vbeta and 13 Jbeta primers were used. Sequenced by immunoSEQ multiplex PCR; TCRdb stores in-frame clones only, minus some. The sample records about 120,000 clones, around 73% being singletons. Notes on this clone: Antigen unknown.

The chain couples TRBV19 to TRBJ1-4; the D is unclear. What was sequenced was PBMCs. The clonotype was recovered from a man aged 30 to 39 in good health and CMV-seropositive. The CDR3 coding sequence is TGTGCCAGTAGTGGTGCGGGAGCGGGGGAAAAACTGTTTTTT. Residues: CASSGAGAGEKLFF.